This T cell receptor beta chain came from a study of blood T cell repertoires in COVID-19. Per the original methods: It was from reference gene primer amplification that nucleated cell counts were estimated. The protocol was immunoSEQ multiplex PCR, while the TCRdb copy is restricted to in-frame clones and leaves out a portion. V, J and clone size reflect that table, while D and trimming were determined from the DNA. The sample includes around 110,000 clones, less than 90% seen only once; the top ten take under 2.5%. The CDR3 sequence is 17 residues long. Germline CDR1 reads WSHSY; CDR2 reads SAAADI. Unmatched junction bases numbered 8, after V lost 0 bases and J lost 4 bases.

The sequenced material came from peripheral blood. This clonotype was sampled from a man younger than 40 with acute or convalescent COVID-19. V and J are TRBV10-2 and TRBJ2-2; 7 bases align to TRBD2. This CDR3 reads CASSESILAWATGELFF. For the CDR3, the DNA is TGCGCCAGCAGTGAGTCGATACTAGCGTGGGCCACCGGGGAGCTGTTTTTT.